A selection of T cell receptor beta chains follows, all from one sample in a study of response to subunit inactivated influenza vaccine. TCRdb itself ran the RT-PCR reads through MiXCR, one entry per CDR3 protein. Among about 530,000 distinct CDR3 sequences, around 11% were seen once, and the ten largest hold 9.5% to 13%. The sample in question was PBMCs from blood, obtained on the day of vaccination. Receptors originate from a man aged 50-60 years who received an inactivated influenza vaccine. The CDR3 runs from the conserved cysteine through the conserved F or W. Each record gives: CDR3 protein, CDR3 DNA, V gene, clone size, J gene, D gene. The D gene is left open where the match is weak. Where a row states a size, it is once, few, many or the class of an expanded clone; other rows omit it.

CDR3 protein: CAISDGGPASYEQYF
CDR3 DNA: TGTGCCATCAGTGACGGTGGACCGGCCTCCTACGAGCAGTACTTC
V gene: TRBV10-3
clone size: few
J gene: TRBJ2-7
D gene: -

CDR3 protein: CASSGGNRPQHF
CDR3 DNA: TGTGCCAGCAGTGGCGGTAATAGGCCCCAGCATTTT
V gene: TRBV12-3/TRBV12-4
clone size: many
J gene: TRBJ1-5
D gene: -

CDR3 protein: CSVGDRVVAFF
CDR3 DNA: TGCAGCGTTGGGGACAGAGTTGTTGCTTTCTTT
V gene: TRBV29-1
clone size: -
J gene: TRBJ1-1
D gene: TRBD1

CDR3 protein: CASSQGPGGETQYF
CDR3 DNA: TGTGCCAGCAGCCAAGGGCCCGGGGGAGAGACCCAGTACTTC
V gene: TRBV3-1
clone size: few
J gene: TRBJ2-5
D gene: -

CDR3 protein: CASSYSAGSYEQYF
CDR3 DNA: TGTGCCAGCAGTTACTCCGCAGGGAGCTACGAGCAGTACTTC
V gene: TRBV6-5
clone size: many
J gene: TRBJ2-7
D gene: -

CDR3 protein: CAIMTSGYEQYF
CDR3 DNA: TGTGCCATAATGACTAGCGGCTACGAGCAGTACTTC
V gene: TRBV10-3
clone size: -
J gene: TRBJ2-7
D gene: TRBD2

CDR3 protein: CASRTVTYNEQFF
CDR3 DNA: TGTGCCAGCCGGACAGTGACCTACAATGAGCAGTTCTTC
V gene: TRBV5-6
clone size: -
J gene: TRBJ2-1
D gene: -

CDR3 protein: CASSQKPRDNAYNEQFF
CDR3 DNA: TGTGCCAGCAGCCAAAAACCCCGGGATAATGCCTACAATGAGCAGTTCTTC
V gene: TRBV4-2
clone size: few
J gene: TRBJ2-1
D gene: -

CDR3 protein: CASGYTLLVAKNIQYF
CDR3 DNA: TGTGCCAGCGGTTATACCCTACTCGTAGCCAAAAACATTCAGTACTTC
V gene: TRBV6-5
clone size: -
J gene: TRBJ2-4
D gene: -

CDR3 protein: CASSYAVGVLNTEAFF
CDR3 DNA: TGTGCCAGCAGTTACGCGGTTGGGGTCCTGAACACTGAAGCTTTCTTT
V gene: TRBV6-2/TRBV6-3
clone size: few
J gene: TRBJ1-1
D gene: -

CDR3 protein: CASSLNGVPQETQYF
CDR3 DNA: TGTGCCAGCAGCTTGAACGGGGTGCCCCAAGAGACCCAGTACTTC
V gene: TRBV5-5
clone size: few
J gene: TRBJ2-5
D gene: -

CDR3 protein: CASSYRIDRGLNIQYF
CDR3 DNA: TGTGCCAGCAGTTACAGAATCGACAGGGGGCTAAACATTCAGTACTTC
V gene: TRBV6-5
clone size: once
J gene: TRBJ2-4
D gene: TRBD1